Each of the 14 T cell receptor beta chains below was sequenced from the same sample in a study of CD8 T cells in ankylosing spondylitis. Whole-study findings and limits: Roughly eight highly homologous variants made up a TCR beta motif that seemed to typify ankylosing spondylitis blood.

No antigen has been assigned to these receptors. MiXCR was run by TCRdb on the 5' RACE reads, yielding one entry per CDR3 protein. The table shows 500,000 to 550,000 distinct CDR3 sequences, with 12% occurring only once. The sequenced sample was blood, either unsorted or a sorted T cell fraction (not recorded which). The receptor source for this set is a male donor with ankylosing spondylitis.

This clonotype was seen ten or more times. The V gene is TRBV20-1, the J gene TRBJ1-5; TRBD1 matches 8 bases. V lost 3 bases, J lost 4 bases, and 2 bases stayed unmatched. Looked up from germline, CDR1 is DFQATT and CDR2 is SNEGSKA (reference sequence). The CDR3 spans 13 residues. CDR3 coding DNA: TGCAGTGCTAGGGGACAGGATAATCAGCCCCAGCATTTT. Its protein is CSARGQDNQPQHF.

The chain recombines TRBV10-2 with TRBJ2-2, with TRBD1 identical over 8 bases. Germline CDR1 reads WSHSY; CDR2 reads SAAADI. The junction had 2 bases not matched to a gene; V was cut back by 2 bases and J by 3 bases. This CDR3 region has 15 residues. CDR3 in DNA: TGCGCCAGCAGTGAGGCAGGGGGCGACACCGGGGAGCTGTTTTTT. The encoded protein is CASSEAGGDTGELFF.

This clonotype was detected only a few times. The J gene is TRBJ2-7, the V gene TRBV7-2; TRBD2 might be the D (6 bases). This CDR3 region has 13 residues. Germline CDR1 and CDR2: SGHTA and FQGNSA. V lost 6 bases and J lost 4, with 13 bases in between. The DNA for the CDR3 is TGTGCCAGCAGGGTACCGGGAGCTTACGAGCAGTACTTC. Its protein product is CASRVPGAYEQYF.

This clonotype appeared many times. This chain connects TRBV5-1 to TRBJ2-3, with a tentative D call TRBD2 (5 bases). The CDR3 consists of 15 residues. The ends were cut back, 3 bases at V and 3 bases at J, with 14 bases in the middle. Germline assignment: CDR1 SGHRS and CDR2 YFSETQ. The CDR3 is CASSSSGQKTDTQYF. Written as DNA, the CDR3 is TGCGCCAGCAGCTCAAGCGGTCAGAAGACAGATACGCAGTATTTT.

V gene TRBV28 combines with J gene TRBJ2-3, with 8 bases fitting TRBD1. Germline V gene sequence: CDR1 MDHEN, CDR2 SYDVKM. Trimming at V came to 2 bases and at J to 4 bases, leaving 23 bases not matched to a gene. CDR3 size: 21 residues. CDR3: CASSLPGGTGVFGAFADTQYF. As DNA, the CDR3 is TGTGCCAGCAGTTTACCGGGTGGGACAGGCGTCTTTGGTGCCTTCGCAGATACGCAGTATTTT. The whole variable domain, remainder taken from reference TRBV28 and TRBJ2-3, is DVKVTQSSRYLVKRTGEKVFLECVQDMDHENMFWYRQDPGLGLRLIYFSYDVKMKEKGDIPEGYSVSREKKERFSLILESASTNQTSMYLCASSLPGGTGVFGAFADTQYFGPGTRLTVL.

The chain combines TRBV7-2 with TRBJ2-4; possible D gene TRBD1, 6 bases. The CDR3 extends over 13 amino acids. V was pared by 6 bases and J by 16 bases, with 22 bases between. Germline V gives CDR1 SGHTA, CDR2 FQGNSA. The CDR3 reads CASSPIDRTESYF. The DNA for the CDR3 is TGTGCCAGCAGTCCGATAGACCGGACAGAATCCTACTTC.

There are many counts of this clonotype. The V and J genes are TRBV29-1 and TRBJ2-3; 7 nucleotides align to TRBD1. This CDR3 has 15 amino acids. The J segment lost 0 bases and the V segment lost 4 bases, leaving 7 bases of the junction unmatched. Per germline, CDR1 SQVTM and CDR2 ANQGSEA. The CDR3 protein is CSVARTGKSTDTQYF. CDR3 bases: TGCAGCGTTGCAAGGACAGGAAAAAGCACAGATACGCAGTATTTT.

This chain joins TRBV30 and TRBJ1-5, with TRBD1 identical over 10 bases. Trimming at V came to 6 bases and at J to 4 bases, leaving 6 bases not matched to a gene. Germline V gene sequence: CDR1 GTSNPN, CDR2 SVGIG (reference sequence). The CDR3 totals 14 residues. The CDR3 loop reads CACNKDRGNQPQHF. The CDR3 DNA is TGTGCCTGTAATAAGGACAGGGGGAATCAGCCCCAGCATTTT.

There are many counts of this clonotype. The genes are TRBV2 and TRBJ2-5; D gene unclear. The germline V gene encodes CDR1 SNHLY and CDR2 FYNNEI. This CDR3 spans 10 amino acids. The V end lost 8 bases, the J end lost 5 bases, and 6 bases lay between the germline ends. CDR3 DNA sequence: TGTGCCAGCCAGAGGGAGACCCAGTACTTC. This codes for CASQRETQYF. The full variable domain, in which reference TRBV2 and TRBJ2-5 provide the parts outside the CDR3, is EPEVTQTPSHQVTQMGQEVILRCVPISNHLYFYWYRQILGQKVEFLVSFYNNEISEKSEIFDDQFSVERPDGSNFTLKIRSTKLEDSAMYFCASQRETQYFGPGTRLLVL.

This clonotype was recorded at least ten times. This CDR3 is CASSWGQVEKTQYF. CDR3 nucleotide sequence: TGCGCCAGCAGCTGGGGACAAGTGGAGAAGACCCAGTACTTC. V usage is TRBV5-1 and J usage is TRBJ2-5, with a tentative D call TRBD1 (6 bases). Germline V lookup: CDR1 SGHRS, CDR2 YFSETQ. The CDR3 totals 14 residues. V dropped 3 bases and J dropped 6 bases, with 15 bases sitting between them.

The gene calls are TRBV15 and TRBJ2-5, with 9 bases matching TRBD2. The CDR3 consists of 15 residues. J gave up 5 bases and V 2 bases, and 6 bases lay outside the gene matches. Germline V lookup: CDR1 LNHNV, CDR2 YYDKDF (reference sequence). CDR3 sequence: CATSRRSGRKETQYF. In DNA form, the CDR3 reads TGTGCCACCAGCAGACGGAGCGGGAGGAAGGAGACCCAGTACTTC. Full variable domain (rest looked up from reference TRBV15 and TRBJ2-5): DAMVIQNPRYQVTQFGKPVTLSCSQTLNHNVMYWYQQKSSQAPKLLFHYYDKDFNNEADTPDNFQSRRPNTSFCFLDIRSPGLGDTAMYLCATSRRSGRKETQYFGPGTRLLVL.

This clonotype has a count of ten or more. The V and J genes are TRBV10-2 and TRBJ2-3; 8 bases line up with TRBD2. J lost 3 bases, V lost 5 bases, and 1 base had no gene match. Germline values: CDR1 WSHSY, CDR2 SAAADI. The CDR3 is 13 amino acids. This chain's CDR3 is CASSREGTDTQYF. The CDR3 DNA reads TGCGCCAGCAGTCGGGAGGGAACAGATACGCAGTATTTT.

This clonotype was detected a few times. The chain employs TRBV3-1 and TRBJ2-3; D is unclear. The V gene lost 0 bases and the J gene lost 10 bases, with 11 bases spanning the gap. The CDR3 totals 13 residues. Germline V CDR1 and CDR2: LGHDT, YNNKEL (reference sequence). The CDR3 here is CASSQDPILSQYF. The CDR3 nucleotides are TGTGCCAGCAGCCAAGATCCCATATTATCGCAGTATTTT.

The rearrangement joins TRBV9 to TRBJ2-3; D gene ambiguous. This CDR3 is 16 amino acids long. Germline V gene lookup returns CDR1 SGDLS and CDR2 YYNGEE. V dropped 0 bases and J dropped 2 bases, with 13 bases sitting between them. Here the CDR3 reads CASSVGLRRDTDTQYF. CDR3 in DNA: TGTGCCAGCAGCGTAGGTTTGCGGAGAGACACAGATACGCAGTATTTT.